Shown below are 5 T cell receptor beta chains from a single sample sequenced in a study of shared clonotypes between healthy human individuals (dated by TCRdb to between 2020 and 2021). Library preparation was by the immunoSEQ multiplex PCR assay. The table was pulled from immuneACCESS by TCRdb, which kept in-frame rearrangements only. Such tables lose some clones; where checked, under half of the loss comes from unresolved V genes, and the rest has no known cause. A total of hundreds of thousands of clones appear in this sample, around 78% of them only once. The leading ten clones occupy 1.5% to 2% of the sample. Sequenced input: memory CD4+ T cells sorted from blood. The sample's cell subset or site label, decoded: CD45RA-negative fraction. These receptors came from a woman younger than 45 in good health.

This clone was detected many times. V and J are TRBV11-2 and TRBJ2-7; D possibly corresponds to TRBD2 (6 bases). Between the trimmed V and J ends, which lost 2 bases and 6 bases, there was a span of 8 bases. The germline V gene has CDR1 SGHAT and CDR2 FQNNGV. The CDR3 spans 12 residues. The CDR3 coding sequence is TGTGCCAGCAGCTTATTGGAGGGCGAGCAGTACTTC. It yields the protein CASSLLEGEQYF.

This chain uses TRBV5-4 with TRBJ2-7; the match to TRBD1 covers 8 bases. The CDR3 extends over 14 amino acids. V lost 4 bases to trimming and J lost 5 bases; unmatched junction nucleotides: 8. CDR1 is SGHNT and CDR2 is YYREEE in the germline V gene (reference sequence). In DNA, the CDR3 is TGTGCCAGCAGCACATGGACAGGGTTCAACGAGCAGTACTTC. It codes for CASSTWTGFNEQYF. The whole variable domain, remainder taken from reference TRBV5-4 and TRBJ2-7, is ETGVTQSPTHLIKTRGQQVTLRCSSQSGHNTVSWYQQALGQGPQFIFQYYREEENGRGNFPPRFSGLQFPNYSSELNVNALELDDSALYLCASSTWTGFNEQYFGPGTRLTVT.

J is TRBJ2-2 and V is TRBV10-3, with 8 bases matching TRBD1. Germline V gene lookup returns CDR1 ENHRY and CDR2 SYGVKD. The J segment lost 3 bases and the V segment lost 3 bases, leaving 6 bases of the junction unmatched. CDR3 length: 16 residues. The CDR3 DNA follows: TGTGCCATCAGTGACCCTGGACAGGGTTACACCGGGGAGCTGTTTTTT. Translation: CAISDPGQGYTGELFF.

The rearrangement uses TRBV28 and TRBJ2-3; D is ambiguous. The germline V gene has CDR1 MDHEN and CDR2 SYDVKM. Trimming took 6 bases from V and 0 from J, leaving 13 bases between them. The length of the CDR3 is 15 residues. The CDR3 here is CASRNMKDSTDTQYF. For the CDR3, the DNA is TGTGCCAGCAGAAACATGAAAGATAGCACAGATACGCAGTATTTT. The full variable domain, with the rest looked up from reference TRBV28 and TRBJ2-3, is DVKVTQSSRYLVKRTGEKVFLECVQDMDHENMFWYRQDPGLGLRLIYFSYDVKMKEKGDIPEGYSVSREKKERFSLILESASTNQTSMYLCASRNMKDSTDTQYFGPGTRLTVL.

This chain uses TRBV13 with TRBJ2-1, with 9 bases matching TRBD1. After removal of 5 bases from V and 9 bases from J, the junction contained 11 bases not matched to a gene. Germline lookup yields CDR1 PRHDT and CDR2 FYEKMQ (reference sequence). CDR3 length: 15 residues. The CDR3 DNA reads TGTGCCAGCAGCGTCGTGGGACAGGGTCTTGCTGAGCAGTTCTTC. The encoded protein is CASSVVGQGLAEQFF.